A single sample is the source of the 30 T cell receptor beta chains below, sequenced in a study of blood T cell repertoires in COVID-19. Data came from immunoSEQ multiplex PCR; TCRdb stores just in-frame clones and leaves some out. The sample has 110,000 to 150,000 clones, approximately 80% seen once. The sample was peripheral blood. The source is a human donor in a cohort sampled during active COVID-19.

V gene TRBV19 combines with J gene TRBJ1-2, with D perhaps TRBD1 (5 bases). Germline V CDR1 and CDR2: LNHDA, SQIVND (reference sequence). The V end lost 6 bases, the J end lost 4 bases, and 21 bases lay between the germline ends. The CDR3 consists of 16 residues. As DNA, the CDR3 is TGTGCCAGTAGCCCCAGCCACGCCGGGGGACCCTATGGCTACACCTTC. It translates to CASSPSHAGGPYGYTF.

The chain joins TRBV29-1 to TRBJ2-7; D is undetermined. The CDR3 is 15 amino acids. Germline V gene sequence: CDR1 SQVTM, CDR2 ANQGSEA. V lost 6 bases to trimming and J lost 3 bases, with 21 bases between them. Written as DNA, the CDR3 is TGCAGCGTCGCGTCCCAGACTGGCCTCTTCTACGAGCAGTACTTC. This codes for CSVASQTGLFYEQYF.

The V and J genes are TRBV7-8 and TRBJ2-5; TRBD2 matches at 15 bases. The CDR3 is 16 amino acids. Germline V CDR1 and CDR2: SGHVS, FQNEAQ. Trimming at V came to 5 bases and at J to 5 bases, leaving 6 bases not matched to a gene. The CDR3 spells CASSAGLAGGGETQYF. The CDR3, as DNA: TGTGCCAGCAGCGCGGGACTAGCGGGAGGAGGGGAGACCCAGTACTTC.

The sample holds many counts of this clone. The chain links TRBV14 to TRBJ2-2; maybe TRBD2 (5 bases). V lost 4 bases and J 12 bases, leaving 12 bases between the germline ends. Germline assignment: CDR1 SGHDN and CDR2 FVKESK. This CDR3 spans 12 amino acids. CDR3 protein: CASSPTAGQLFF. CDR3 coding DNA: TGTGCCAGCAGCCCGACGGCGGGTCAGCTGTTTTTT.

The chain joins TRBV10-2 to TRBJ2-7; the match to TRBD2 covers 7 bases. The germline CDR1 and CDR2 sequences are WSHSY and SAAADI. The V gene end was trimmed by 8 bases and the J gene end by 3 bases; junction bases not matched to a gene: 7. The CDR3 length is 13 residues. CDR3: CASGEGQDYEQYF. CDR3 DNA: TGCGCCAGCGGGGAGGGGCAGGACTACGAGCAGTACTTC.

J is TRBJ2-7 and V is TRBV7-6; D remains unclear. Germline-derived CDR1 and CDR2 are SGHVS and FNYEAQ. The CDR3 totals 14 residues. V shed 5 bases and J shed 5 bases, with 16 bases lying between them. CDR3 loop: CASSPPSRINEQYF. The CDR3 nucleotides read TGTGCCAGCAGCCCCCCCTCTAGGATCAACGAGCAGTACTTC.

The rearrangement uses TRBV29-1 and TRBJ1-2; possibly TRBD1 for D (6 bases). V gave up 3 bases and J gave up 3 bases, with 23 bases separating them. Per the germline V gene, CDR1 is SQVTM and CDR2 is ANQGSEA. CDR3 length: 17 amino acids. For the CDR3, the DNA is TGCAGCGTTGATGCCCCCGGGACACCTGGGACCTACTATGGCTACACCTTC. The encoded protein is CSVDAPGTPGTYYGYTF.

This clone has just a few counts. The CDR3 loop is CASRTGSPTPGEQYF. CDR3 bases: TGTGCCAGCCGGACAGGCAGCCCTACCCCGGGAGAGCAGTACTTC. The genes are TRBV18 and TRBJ2-7; 7 positions agree with TRBD1. Germline values: CDR1 KGHSH, CDR2 LQKENI. CDR3 length equals 15 residues. V was clipped by 8 bases and J by 7 bases; unmatched bases: 17.

The V and J genes are TRBV19 and TRBJ1-1; D uncertain. Germline assignment: CDR1 LNHDA and CDR2 SQIVND (reference sequence). Trimming took off 5 bases at V and 6 bases at J, with 16 bases between the two ends. The length of the CDR3 is 14 residues. CDR3 sequence reads: CASSSRERGPEAFF. CDR3 bases: TGTGCCAGTAGTTCGCGCGAGAGAGGTCCTGAAGCTTTCTTT.

The rearrangement links TRBV15 to TRBJ1-2; no clear D gene. Germline V lookup: CDR1 LNHNV, CDR2 YYDKDF (reference sequence). The CDR3 loop spans 12 amino acids. V lost 3 bases, J lost 1 base, and 3 bases lay in between. CDR3 loop: CATSRSNYGYTF. CDR3 coding DNA: TGTGCCACCAGCAGGAGTAACTATGGCTACACCTTC.

V and J are TRBV20-1 and TRBJ2-7; D call uncertain. CDR3 size: 11 residues. The V and J ends lost 7 bases and 2 bases respectively, with 9 bases between them. The germline CDR1 and CDR2 sequences are DFQATT and SNEGSKA (reference sequence). CDR3 protein: CSGKETYEQYF. The CDR3 DNA is TGCAGTGGTAAGGAGACCTACGAGCAGTACTTC.

This sequence joins TRBV4-1 and TRBJ2-2; D possibly corresponds to TRBD2 (6 bases). The CDR3 totals 14 residues. The V and J ends lost 1 base and 6 bases respectively, with 9 bases between them. The germline gives CDR1 MGHRA, CDR2 YSYEKL. CDR3 coding DNA: TGCGCCAGCAGCCAAGCGGGGGTTCCCGGGGAGCTGTTTTTT. Residues: CASSQAGVPGELFF.

The gene calls are TRBV7-9 and TRBJ1-2; TRBD1 aligns across 7 bases. The CDR3 has 15 amino acids. The V gene end was trimmed by 2 bases and the J gene end by 4 bases; junction bases not matched to a gene: 7. Germline V gene data show CDR1 as SEHNR and CDR2 as FQNEAQ (reference sequence). CDR3 in amino acids: CASSLFPGGIYGYTF. The CDR3, as DNA: TGTGCCAGCAGCTTATTTCCAGGGGGTATCTATGGCTACACCTTC.

The genes are TRBV20-1 and TRBJ1-2; D may be TRBD1 (5 bases). This CDR3 spans 11 amino acids. V was cut by 4 bases and J by 4 bases, with 7 bases left in between. Germline lookup yields CDR1 DFQATT and CDR2 SNEGSKA (reference sequence). Here the CDR3 DNA reads TGCAGTGCTACCGACAGCTATGGCTACACCTTC. Translated: CSATDSYGYTF.

This rearrangement joins TRBV28 to TRBJ2-6; tentatively, D is TRBD2 (5 bases). This CDR3 is built from 19 residues. CDR1 is MDHEN and CDR2 is SYDVKM in the germline V gene. Trimming pared 5 bases from V and 0 bases from J, leaving 20 bases between. CDR3 amino acids: CASSTGIHRQSSGANVLTF. The CDR3 nucleotides are TGTGCCAGCAGTACCGGGATCCATCGCCAGTCCTCTGGGGCCAACGTCCTGACTTTC.

CDR3 amino acids: CASSWGQGETYGYTF. For the CDR3, the DNA is TGCGCCAGCAGCTGGGGACAGGGAGAGACCTATGGCTACACCTTC. The chain recombines TRBV5-1 with TRBJ1-2, with 9 bases lining up with TRBD1. The CDR3 is 15 amino acids. V shed 3 bases, J shed 4 bases, and the junction held 7 bases outside the gene matches. CDR1 and CDR2 (germline): SGHRS, YFSETQ. The full variable domain, rest sourced from reference TRBV5-1 and TRBJ1-2, is KAGVTQTPRYLIKTRGQQVTLSCSPISGHRSVSWYQQTPGQGLQFLFEYFSETQRNKGNFPGRFSGRQFSNSRSEMNVSTLELGDSALYLCASSWGQGETYGYTFGSGTRLTVV.

The chain couples TRBV6-2 or TRBV6-3 to TRBJ1-5; no definite D call. Germline CDR1 MNHEY, CDR2 SVGEGT. V lost 0 bases to trimming and J lost 4 bases, with 22 bases between them. The CDR3 totals 19 residues. The CDR3 region has the DNA TGTGCCAGCAGTTACTCGCCGTATTTTAACAGTCGCCCAAATCAGCCCCAGCATTTT. Its translation: CASSYSPYFNSRPNQPQHF.

This clone was seen only once. V usage is TRBV6-2 or TRBV6-3 and J usage is TRBJ2-5, with 8 bases lining up with TRBD2. Germline lookup yields CDR1 MNHEY and CDR2 SVGEGT. V was pared by 2 bases and J by 1 base, with 18 bases of the junction left unmatched. The CDR3 contains 20 residues. CDR3: CASSYDPGVAGRRTQETQYF. The CDR3 coding sequence is TGTGCCAGCAGTTACGACCCCGGGGTAGCGGGACGTCGTACCCAAGAGACCCAGTACTTC.

V is TRBV14 and J is TRBJ2-1, with 7 bases that match TRBD2. Looked up from germline, CDR1 is SGHDN and CDR2 is FVKESK. CDR3 length: 16 amino acids. The junction had 8 bases not matched to a gene; V was cut back by 2 bases and J by 4 bases. CDR3 nucleotide sequence: TGTGCCAGCAGCCAACTAGGAGGACTAGAGTACAATGAGCAGTTCTTC. Its protein is CASSQLGGLEYNEQFF.

The V gene is TRBV11-1, the J gene TRBJ2-7, with D possibly being TRBD2 (5 bases). The CDR3 is made up of 16 amino acids. Germline CDR1 and CDR2: SGHAT and FQDESV (reference sequence). Trimming cost V 5 bases and J 0 bases, with 17 bases left between them. The CDR3 nucleotides are TGTGCCAGCAGCGCCCCGGGGATCAGGAGCTCCTACGAGCAGTACTTC. Residues: CASSAPGIRSSYEQYF. Full variable domain (remainder filled in from reference TRBV11-1 and TRBJ2-7): EAEVAQSPRYKITEKSQAVAFWCDPISGHATLYWYRQILGQGPELLVQFQDESVVDDSQLPKDRFSAERLKGVDSTLKIQPAELGDSAMYLCASSAPGIRSSYEQYFGPGTRLTVT.

This clone showed up just a few times. The J gene is TRBJ1-1, the V gene TRBV30; D ambiguous. CDR1 and CDR2 from the germline V gene are GTSNPN and SVGIG (reference sequence). This CDR3 comprises 14 residues. Trimming stripped 2 bases from V and 0 bases from J, with 10 bases between. In DNA form, the CDR3 reads TGTGCCTGGAGTAAGGCAGCGATGAACACTGAAGCTTTCTTT. This codes for CAWSKAAMNTEAFF.

The chain carries TRBV4-2 and TRBJ2-7; tentatively, D is TRBD1 (6 bases). In germline, CDR1 is LGHNA, CDR2 YNFKEQ. V was trimmed by 1 base and J by 5 bases, leaving 12 bases between them. CDR3 length: 14 residues. The CDR3 region has the DNA TGTGCCAGCAGCCAAGGATACAGGGTCAACGAGCAGTACTTC. Its translation: CASSQGYRVNEQYF.

The rearrangement links TRBV5-6 to TRBJ1-5, with D perhaps matching TRBD1 (5 bases). The V gene lost 2 bases and the J gene lost 4 bases, with 7 bases spanning the gap. The CDR3 is made up of 13 amino acids. Germline-derived CDR1 and CDR2 are SGHDT and YYEEEE. The CDR3 region is CASSFGQNQPQHF. CDR3 nucleotides: TGTGCCAGCAGCTTCGGACAAAATCAGCCCCAGCATTTT.

CDR3 protein: CASRSFSQAGAFF. The CDR3 DNA reads TGTGCCAGCAGGAGTTTCTCGCAGGCGGGAGCTTTCTTT. The chain links TRBV28 to TRBJ1-1; D is unresolved. This CDR3 is built from 13 residues. Germline V gene sequence: CDR1 MDHEN, CDR2 SYDVKM. Trimming shortened V by 6 bases and J by 10 bases, and 18 bases separated the two germline ends.

This chain connects TRBV2 to TRBJ2-7; 9 bases are a match to TRBD2. This CDR3 has 15 residues. The germline CDR1 and CDR2 sequences are SNHLY and FYNNEI. With V trimmed by 2 bases and J by 2 bases, 4 bases remained unmatched. CDR3 loop: CASSESLAGTYEQYF. CDR3 coding DNA: TGTGCCAGCAGTGAAAGTCTAGCGGGAACCTACGAGCAGTACTTC.

The V gene is TRBV27, the J gene TRBJ1-2; 12 nucleotides line up with TRBD1. The CDR3 is 15 amino acids. The V gene end was trimmed by 6 bases and the J gene end by 7 bases; junction bases not matched to a gene: 9. Germline V gene lookup returns CDR1 MNHEY and CDR2 SMNVEV (reference sequence). The CDR3 loop is CASRPGTGGAGGYTF. Written as DNA, the CDR3 is TGTGCCAGCAGACCCGGGACAGGGGGCGCAGGTGGCTACACCTTC.

The V call is TRBV19, the J call TRBJ1-4; 10 bases are a match to TRBD1. Germline V gene data show CDR1 as LNHDA and CDR2 as SQIVND (reference sequence). The CDR3 sequence is 12 residues long. DNA of the CDR3: TGTGGCAGGACAGGGGGATATGAAAAACTGTTTTTT. It codes for CGRTGGYEKLFF.

The CDR3 bases are TGCAGTGCTAGTAGGAGGGCGGTGGGTGGCTACACCTTC. Translated: CSASRRAVGGYTF. The gene calls are TRBV20-1 and TRBJ1-2; D uncertain. There are 13 residues in the CDR3. The ends were cut back, 3 bases at V and 7 bases at J, with 15 bases in the middle. The germline gives CDR1 DFQATT, CDR2 SNEGSKA (reference sequence).

This clone was found a few times. This chain uses TRBV11-2 with TRBJ2-2; TRBD2 matches at 10 bases. Losses at the gene ends were 5 bases for V and 4 bases for J; bases not matched to a gene: 16. CDR1 is SGHAT, CDR2 FQNNGV, per germline. This CDR3 has 19 residues. The CDR3 region is CASSEPWLAGVESTGELFF. The CDR3 coding sequence is TGTGCCAGCAGCGAACCGTGGCTAGCGGGAGTTGAAAGCACCGGGGAGCTGTTTTTT.

The J gene is TRBJ2-7, the V gene TRBV6-5, with TRBD2 as a possible D gene (5 bases). CDR3 length equals 10 residues. Germline CDR1 MNHEY, CDR2 SVGAGI. V dropped 6 bases and J dropped 6 bases, with 6 bases sitting between them. CDR3 coding DNA: TGTGCCAGCAGACTAGGCGAGCAGTACTTC. This encodes CASRLGEQYF.